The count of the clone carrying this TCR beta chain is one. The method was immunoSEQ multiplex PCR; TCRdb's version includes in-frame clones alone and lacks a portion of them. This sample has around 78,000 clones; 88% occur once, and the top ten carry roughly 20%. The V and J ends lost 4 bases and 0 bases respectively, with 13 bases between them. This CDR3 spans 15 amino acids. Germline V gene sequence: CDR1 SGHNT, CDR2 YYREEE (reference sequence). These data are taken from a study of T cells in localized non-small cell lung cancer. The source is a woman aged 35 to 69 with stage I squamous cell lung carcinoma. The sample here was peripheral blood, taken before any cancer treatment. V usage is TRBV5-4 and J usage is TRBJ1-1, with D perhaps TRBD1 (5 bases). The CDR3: CASSVRQKMNTEAFF. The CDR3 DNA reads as TGTGCCAGCAGCGTAAGACAGAAAATGAACACTGAAGCTTTCTTT.